The sequence of this TCR beta chain was determined in a study of cytotoxic CD8 clonotypes in ibrutinib-treated CLL. Study-level information: Response was recorded as partial in approximately 25 patients and complete in 2; at median roughly 63 months, around 15 remained remitted and about twelve had progressed. Study-level points and caveats: With treatment, public clonotypes, which were uncommon, either contracted or remained stable. Relative to age-matched healthy donors, clonality at baseline was higher, and it tracked circulating CD8+ T-cell counts.

Germline V gives CDR1 MDHEN, CDR2 SYDVKM. This CDR3 comprises 12 residues. The germline V and J ends were trimmed by 6 bases and 9 bases, with 15 bases remaining between them. Investigators sourced approximately 2 micrograms of genomic DNA from cryopreserved PBMCs for TCR beta libraries. Clones were sequenced by immunoSEQ multiplex PCR, and TCRdb holds only the in-frame ones, with some missing. The top ten clones hold around 13% of a sample with tens of thousands of clones, under 75% of them seen once. Note on this clone: Its antigen is undetermined.

The starting material was PBMCs, obtained after 12 months of ibrutinib treatment. This clonotype originated in a human donor with chronic lymphocytic leukemia. V usage is TRBV28 and J usage is TRBJ2-7; D assignment may be TRBD1 or TRBD2 (5 bases each). CDR3 loop: CASRQGSRGQYF. CDR3 nucleotide sequence: TGTGCCAGCAGACAAGGTTCGAGGGGGCAGTACTTC.